This T cell receptor (beta chain) was captured by sequencing in a study of T cell clonotyping in hematopoietic cell transplantation. For the study at large: Pretransplant recipient samples were taken after cytoreduction.

Time point here: recipient sample about 28 days before transplant, after cytoreduction. A remark on this clone: Its specificity is not known.

Study results and caveats: Pathologically expanded recipient clonotypes increased progressively from day 30 to day 180 as diversity fell.

Method: immunoSEQ multiplex PCR; TCRdb's copy keeps in-frame clones and lacks some. The sample has around 15,000 clones, approximately 93% seen once. Germline CDR1 LNHDA, CDR2 SQIVND (reference sequence). This CDR3 region has 16 residues. V was clipped by 5 bases and J by 4 bases; unmatched bases: 9. Sequencing was performed on peripheral blood mononuclear cells, taken before stem cell transplant. This TCR derives from a man younger than 35 with biphenotypic leukemia. Some clones in this sample may be carry-over from other donors' samples. The V call is TRBV19, the J call TRBJ1-4; 8 bases align to TRBD1. The CDR3 sequence: CASSPIPGTGNEKLFF. Here the CDR3 DNA reads TGTGCCAGTAGTCCCATCCCCGGGACAGGTAATGAAAAACTGTTTTTT.